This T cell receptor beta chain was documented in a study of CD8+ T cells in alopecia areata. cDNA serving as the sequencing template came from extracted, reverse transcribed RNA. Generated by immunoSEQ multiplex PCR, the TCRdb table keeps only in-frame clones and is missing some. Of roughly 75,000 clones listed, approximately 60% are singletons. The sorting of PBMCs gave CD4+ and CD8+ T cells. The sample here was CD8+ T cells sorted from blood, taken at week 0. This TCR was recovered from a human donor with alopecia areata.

Written as DNA, the CDR3 is TGCAGCGCCGCGAGGACGCCGAGCTCCTACGAGCAGTACTTC. This sequence encodes CSAARTPSSYEQYF. The chain joins TRBV29-1 to TRBJ2-7; D not resolved. Deletions cut 7 bases from V and 0 bases from J, with 16 bases between. This CDR3 is built from 14 residues. From germline, CDR1 is SQVTM and CDR2 ANQGSEA.